These 21 T cell receptor beta chains originate from one sample sequenced in a study of OX40 agonist ivuxolimab in advanced cancers. Only in-frame clones appear in the TCRdb table, and some are missing; sequencing was by immunoSEQ multiplex PCR. The repertoire holds tens of thousands of clones, with roughly 91% as singletons. Sample: CD4+ or CD8+ T cells sorted from blood, taken in a trial of the OX40 agonist ivuxolimab. These receptors originate from an adult with an advanced solid tumor such as melanoma, head and neck, liver or kidney cancer.

This clone has a single count. The chain joins TRBV6-1 to TRBJ2-4, with D unresolved. Germline CDR1 MNHNS, CDR2 SASEGT. The length of the CDR3 is 15 residues. Trimming removed 2 bases from V and 0 bases from J, with 8 bases in between. The CDR3 region is CASSESPIAKNIQYF. The CDR3 DNA reads as TGTGCCAGCAGTGAAAGCCCCATAGCCAAAAACATTCAGTACTTC.

This sequence joins TRBV5-5 and TRBJ1-2; 7 positions match TRBD1. The length of the CDR3 is 15 residues. Losses at the gene ends were 3 bases for V and 0 bases for J; bases not matched to a gene: 5. Germline V lookup: CDR1 SGHKS, CDR2 YYEKEE (reference sequence). The CDR3 nucleotides are TGTGCCAGCAGCTGGGGACAGACCACTAACTATGGCTACACCTTC. Translating it yields CASSWGQTTNYGYTF.

This clone was seen a single time. The V and J genes are TRBV11-2 and TRBJ2-7; 15 nucleotides align to TRBD2. V was pared by 3 bases and J by 6 bases, with 6 bases of the junction left unmatched. Germline-derived CDR1 and CDR2 are SGHAT and FQNNGV. The CDR3 loop spans 16 amino acids. Written as DNA, the CDR3 is TGTGCCAGCAGCTTCAGTTCGGGACTAGCGGGAGGCGAGCAGTACTTC. This gives the protein CASSFSSGLAGGEQYF.

The chain recombines TRBV2 with TRBJ2-3, with TRBD2 matching over 8 bases. Germline-derived CDR1 and CDR2 are SNHLY and FYNNEI. V dropped 11 bases and J dropped 0; count of bases not matched to a gene: 10. The CDR3 length is 15 residues. The CDR3 DNA follows: TGTGCCGAAAAAAAGGCTAGCGGGAGCACAGATACGCAGTATTTT. Protein: CAEKKASGSTDTQYF. Variable domain in full (rest from reference TRBV2 and TRBJ2-3): EPEVTQTPSHQVTQMGQEVILRCVPISNHLYFYWYRQILGQKVEFLVSFYNNEISEKSEIFDDQFSVERPDGSNFTLKIRSTKLEDSAMYFCAEKKASGSTDTQYFGPGTRLTVL.

This clone has just a few counts. The V call is TRBV6-1, the J call TRBJ2-5, with 14 bases identical to TRBD2. Germline trimming cut 8 bases from V and 5 bases from J; bases unmatched to any gene: 4. Per germline, CDR1 MNHNS and CDR2 SASEGT. CDR3 length: 14 amino acids. CDR3 bases: TGTGCCAGCGGACTAGCGGGAGGAGGGGAGACCCAGTACTTC. This sequence encodes CASGLAGGGETQYF.

The chain recombines TRBV5-1 with TRBJ1-1, with 10 bases aligning to TRBD1. The germline V gene encodes CDR1 SGHRS and CDR2 YFSETQ. V lost 3 bases, J lost 3 bases, and 5 bases stayed unmatched. This CDR3 is 15 amino acids long. CDR3 in DNA: TGCGCCAGCAGCTCTACCGGGACAGGGGACACTGAAGCTTTCTTT. Protein: CASSSTGTGDTEAFF.

The V and J genes are TRBV5-1 and TRBJ2-2, with D perhaps TRBD2 (6 bases). There are 15 residues in the CDR3. Germline CDR1 and CDR2: SGHRS and YFSETQ. The V gene lost 5 bases and the J gene lost 0 bases, with 11 bases spanning the gap. CDR3 sequence reads: CASSDGRTNTGELFF. The DNA of the CDR3 is TGCGCCAGCAGTGACGGGAGAACGAACACCGGGGAGCTGTTTTTT.

V usage is TRBV5-6 and J usage is TRBJ2-3; maybe TRBD2 (6 bases). Germline V gene sequence: CDR1 SGHDT, CDR2 YYEEEE. This CDR3 has 16 amino acids. V was clipped by 6 bases and J by 2 bases, with 19 bases between them. The CDR3 DNA sequence: TGTGCCAGCACCCAAGGGAGTTGGAGGGTCACAGATACGCAGTATTTT. It yields the protein CASTQGSWRVTDTQYF.

The chain is built from TRBV9 and TRBJ2-3; D is uncertain. Between the trimmed V and J ends, which lost 2 bases and 2 bases, there was a span of 24 bases. The germline gives CDR1 SGDLS, CDR2 YYNGEE. This CDR3 is built from 19 residues. The CDR3 DNA reads TGTGCCAGCAGCGTCTCAGCGCCCGGACGGGCGTGGCCCACAGATACGCAGTATTTT. Amino acid sequence: CASSVSAPGRAWPTDTQYF.

The CDR3 bases are TGTGCCAGTACCCGGGGGGTATTGGACACCGGGGAGCTGTTTTTT. As protein: CASTRGVLDTGELFF. The V gene is TRBV19, the J gene TRBJ2-2; 7 bases are shared with TRBD2. The J segment lost 3 bases and the V segment lost 7 bases, leaving 8 bases of the junction unmatched. The germline V gene encodes CDR1 LNHDA and CDR2 SQIVND (reference sequence). This CDR3 has 15 amino acids. The full variable domain, completed using reference TRBV19 and TRBJ2-2, is DGGITQSPKYLFRKEGQNVTLSCEQNLNHDAMYWYRQDPGQGLRLIYYSQIVNDFQKGDIAEGYSVSREKKESFPLTVTSAQKNPTAFYLCASTRGVLDTGELFFGEGSRLTVL.

The rearrangement uses TRBV23-1 and TRBJ1-5; weak D call: TRBD1 (5 bases). Being an ORF, TRBV23-1 has a function that is uncertain. V lost 3 bases, J lost 5 bases, and 14 bases lay in between. The CDR3 length is 15 residues. In DNA form, the CDR3 reads TGCGCCAGCAGTCATTCCGGGACGATTCATCAGCCCCAGCATTTT. It yields the protein CASSHSGTIHQPQHF.

V gene TRBV4-3 combines with J gene TRBJ2-1, with D unclear. Trimming left V 1 base short and J 2 bases short, with 9 bases between. The CDR3 has 15 amino acids. From germline, CDR1 is LGHNA and CDR2 YSLEER. The CDR3 coding sequence is TGCGCCAGCAGCCAAGTAGTGCGTACCTACAATGAGCAGTTCTTC. This codes for CASSQVVRTYNEQFF.

A single count supports this clone. The chain couples TRBV5-1 to TRBJ2-5; 8 nucleotides match TRBD1. With 0 bases clipped from V and 5 bases from J, the junction kept 9 bases outside the gene matches. Germline loops: CDR1 SGHRS, CDR2 YFSETQ. This CDR3 comprises 16 residues. CDR3 sequence reads: CASSLVGQGGRETQYF. CDR3 DNA: TGCGCCAGCAGCTTGGTTGGACAGGGAGGTCGGGAGACCCAGTACTTC.

The rearrangement uses TRBV7-9 and TRBJ2-1; TRBD2 is a possible D gene (6 bases). Trimming cost V 4 bases and J 10 bases, with 14 bases left between them. Germline-derived CDR1 and CDR2 are SEHNR and FQNEAQ (reference sequence). This CDR3 has 13 amino acids. The CDR3 DNA sequence: TGTGCCAGCAGCTCCATAGAGGGACTCGAGCAGTTCTTC. It yields the protein CASSSIEGLEQFF.

This sequence joins TRBV11-3 and TRBJ2-5; 12 bases are shared with TRBD2. The CDR3 spans 17 residues. CDR1 is SGHNT, CDR2 YENEEA, per germline. The V gene end was trimmed by 6 bases and the J gene end by 1 base; junction bases not matched to a gene: 9. The CDR3 loop reads CASRPGLAGLAQETQYF. CDR3 in DNA: TGTGCCAGCAGACCCGGACTAGCGGGATTAGCCCAAGAGACCCAGTACTTC.

The J gene is TRBJ1-1, the V gene TRBV28; 8 bases are shared with TRBD1. After removal of 3 bases from V and 5 bases from J, the junction contained 8 bases not matched to a gene. This CDR3 comprises 15 residues. Germline assignment: CDR1 MDHEN and CDR2 SYDVKM. CDR3 protein: CASSFPRGLGTEAFF. CDR3 DNA: TGTGCCAGCAGTTTCCCCAGGGGGCTAGGGACTGAAGCTTTCTTT.

The chain's CDR3 is CASSLNLGAGSGEKLFF. The CDR3 DNA reads as TGTGCCAGCAGTTTGAATTTGGGGGCGGGGAGTGGTGAAAAACTGTTTTTT. V gene TRBV28 combines with J gene TRBJ1-4; possible D gene TRBD1, 6 bases. Germline CDR1 is MDHEN and CDR2 is SYDVKM. V was clipped by 3 bases and J by 7 bases, with 21 bases between them. This CDR3 is built from 17 residues.

The genes are TRBV7-9 and TRBJ2-3; D remains unclear. This CDR3 has 13 residues. The V and J ends lost 4 bases and 4 bases respectively, with 9 bases between them. Germline V gene sequence: CDR1 SEHNR, CDR2 FQNEAQ (reference sequence). The CDR3, as DNA: TGTGCCAGCAGCTGGGTGTACGCAGATACGCAGTATTTT. Translation: CASSWVYADTQYF.

The rearrangement links TRBV6-5 to TRBJ1-2; no clear D gene. Trimming took off 5 bases at V and 3 bases at J, with 10 bases between the two ends. Germline assignment: CDR1 MNHEY and CDR2 SVGAGI. The CDR3 has 13 amino acids. CDR3 in DNA: TGTGCCAGCAGTAAGGACGGGGACTATGGCTACACCTTC. The encoded protein is CASSKDGDYGYTF.

The gene calls are TRBV4-1 and TRBJ1-5, with TRBD1 matching 9 bases. V lost 4 bases and J lost 2; bases outside the gene matches: 6. CDR1 is MGHRA, CDR2 YSYEKL, per germline. This CDR3 spans 16 amino acids. CDR3 region: CASSRETGGGNQPQHF. In DNA, the CDR3 is TGCGCCAGCAGCCGAGAAACAGGGGGCGGCAATCAGCCCCAGCATTTT.

The rearrangement links TRBV18 to TRBJ1-1, with D perhaps TRBD1 (5 bases). CDR1 and CDR2 (germline): KGHSH, LQKENI. V lost 6 bases and J 4 bases, leaving 12 bases between the germline ends. The CDR3 loop spans 13 amino acids. CDR3 coding DNA: TGTGCCAGCTCTCTACAGGATCGCACTGAAGCTTTCTTT. Residues: CASSLQDRTEAFF. The full variable domain, in which reference TRBV18 and TRBJ1-1 provide the parts outside the CDR3, is NAGVMQNPRHLVRRRGQEARLRCSPMKGHSHVYWYRQLPEEGLKFMVYLQKENIIDESGMPKERFSAEFPKEGPSILRIQQVVRGDSAAYFCASSLQDRTEAFFGQGTRLTVV.